The subject of this entry is one TCR beta chain. The antigen is not known. Using a J-beta primer mix together with a sample-barcoded 5' primer, a second PCR was run for 7 to 11 cycles. TCRdb re-called the 5' RACE reads through MiXCR, storing one row per CDR3 protein. The table includes hundreds of thousands of distinct CDR3 sequences, approximately 52% detected once. Each sample had at least 6 million PBMCs isolated. Trimming cost V 1 base and J 3 bases; bases outside gene matches: 8. The germline V gene encodes CDR1 MGHDK and CDR2 SYGVNS. CDR3 length equals 17 residues. This sample is part of a study of blood T cells in healthy people across ages. Study results and caveats: Strong correlation was found linking TCR beta diversity to naive T cell percentage.

Specimen: blood. This clonotype was obtained from a woman older than 75 in good health. The rearrangement links TRBV25-1 to TRBJ2-3, with 9 bases identical to TRBD2. In DNA, the CDR3 is TGTGCCAGCAGTGAATGGGGTAGCGGGGGTCAAACAGATACGCAGTATTTT. Protein: CASSEWGSGGQTDTQYF.